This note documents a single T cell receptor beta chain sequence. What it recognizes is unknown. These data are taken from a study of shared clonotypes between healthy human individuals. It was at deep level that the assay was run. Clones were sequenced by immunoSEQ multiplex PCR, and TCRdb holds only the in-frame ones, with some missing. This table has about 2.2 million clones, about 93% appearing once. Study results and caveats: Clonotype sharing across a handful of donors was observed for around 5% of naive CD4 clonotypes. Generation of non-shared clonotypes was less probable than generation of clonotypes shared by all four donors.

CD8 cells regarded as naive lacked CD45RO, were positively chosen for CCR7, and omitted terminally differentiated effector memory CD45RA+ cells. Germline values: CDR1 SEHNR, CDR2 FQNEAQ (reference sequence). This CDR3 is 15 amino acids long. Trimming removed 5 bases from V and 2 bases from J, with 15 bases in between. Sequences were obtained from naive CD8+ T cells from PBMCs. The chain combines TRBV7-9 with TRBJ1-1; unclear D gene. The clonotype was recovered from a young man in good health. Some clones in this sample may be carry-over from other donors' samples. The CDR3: CASSLHLGSNTEAFF. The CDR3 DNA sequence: TGTGCCAGCAGCCTCCATCTGGGGTCCAACACTGAAGCTTTCTTT.